This TCR beta chain was captured by sequencing in a study of CD8 T cells in Susac syndrome. TCR beta sequencing covered blood CD8+ and CD4+ T cells. Reverse transcription of about 0.5 to 1 ug RNA was carried out with random hexamers. TCRdb reprocessed the immunoSEQ multiplex PCR reads with MiXCR, giving one entry per CDR3 protein. The table includes approximately 87,000 distinct CDR3 sequences, 95% to 97% detected once. The TCR was taken from a human donor with Susac syndrome. The sample consisted of CD8+ T cells from PBMCs.

The CDR3 DNA reads as TGTGCCATTGGACGGGCAAGCTCCTACGAGCAGTACGTC. Protein product: CAIGRASSYEQYV. This chain links TRBV28 with TRBJ2-7; D not resolved. The germline V gene encodes CDR1 MDHEN and CDR2 SYDVKM. The CDR3 is 13 residues long. The germline V and J ends were trimmed by 10 bases and 0 bases, with 13 bases remaining between them.